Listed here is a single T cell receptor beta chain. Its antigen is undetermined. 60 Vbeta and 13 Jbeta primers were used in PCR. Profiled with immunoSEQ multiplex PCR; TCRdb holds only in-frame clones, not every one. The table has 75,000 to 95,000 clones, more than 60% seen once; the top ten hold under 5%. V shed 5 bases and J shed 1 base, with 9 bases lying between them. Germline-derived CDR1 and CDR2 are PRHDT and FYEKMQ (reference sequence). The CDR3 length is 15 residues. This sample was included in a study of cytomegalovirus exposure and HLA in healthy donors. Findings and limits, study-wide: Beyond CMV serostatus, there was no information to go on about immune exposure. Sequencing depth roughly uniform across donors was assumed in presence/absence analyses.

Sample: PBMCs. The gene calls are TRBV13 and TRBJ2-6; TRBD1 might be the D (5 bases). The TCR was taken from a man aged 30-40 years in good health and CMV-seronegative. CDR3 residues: CASSRDSSGANVLTF. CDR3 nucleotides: TGTGCCAGCAGCCGAGACAGTTCTGGGGCCAACGTCCTGACTTTC.